The 22 T cell receptor beta chains below were found in one sample sequenced in a study of T cells in Graves' hyperthyroidism and ophthalmopathy (dated 2019 in TCRdb). Library prep was done by multiplex PCR. Sequencer: Illumina HiSeq 2000. Amplification of TCR beta CDR3 regions was carried out from RNA transcripts. The TCR CDR3 was subjected to a first round of RT-PCR using the HTBI primer set and the Qiagen OneStep RT-PCR kit. TCRdb's own reprocessing of the public reads used fastp at Q25 and MiXCR and kept productive beta chains. Under each unique CDR3 protein, matching rows form one entry showing the most common genes and DNA. Counted in this sample were around 540,000 distinct CDR3 sequences; roughly 50% of them appeared once. The ten biggest clones cover about 8.2% of the sample. The specimen sequenced was peripheral blood or thyroid tissue (not recorded which). The receptors derive from a woman under 30 with Graves' hyperthyroidism. Donor details come from another sample of the same person, matched by shared clones.

This clonotype was detected ten times or more. The gene calls are TRBV7-9 and TRBJ2-7, with a possible D match to TRBD1 (5 bases). The germline V and J ends were trimmed by 3 bases and 7 bases, with 10 bases remaining between them. The CDR3 extends over 12 amino acids. The V gene's germline CDR1 is SEHNR and CDR2 FQNEAQ (reference sequence). The CDR3 region is CASSLVQEEQYF. CDR3 nucleotides: TGTGCCAGCAGCTTGGTACAGGAGGAGCAGTACTTC.

J is TRBJ2-7 and V is TRBV2; a weak D match, TRBD1 (5 bases). Germline V gene data show CDR1 as SNHLY and CDR2 as FYNNEI. Trimming shortened V by 5 bases and J by 5 bases, and 13 bases separated the two germline ends. This CDR3 spans 13 amino acids. In DNA form, the CDR3 reads TGTGCCAGCAGTCAGGGTTGGTCCCACGAGCAGTACTTC. It encodes CASSQGWSHEQYF.

In its sample, this clonotype was seen many times. The genes are TRBV2 and TRBJ1-1; 10 nucleotides agree with TRBD1. The germline gives CDR1 SNHLY, CDR2 FYNNEI. This CDR3 has 13 residues. V shed 6 bases and J 6 bases; nucleotides not matched to a gene: 4. The CDR3 nucleotides read TGTGCCAGCAGCCAGACAGGGGGCCCTGAAGCTTTCTTT. Translated: CASSQTGGPEAFF.

This clonotype was seen at least ten times. The J gene is TRBJ1-2, the V gene TRBV7-2; TRBD1 aligns across 7 bases. Trimming took 2 bases from V and 6 from J; bases not matched to a gene: 0. The germline CDR1 and CDR2 sequences are SGHTA and FQGNSA. The CDR3 has 12 amino acids. The CDR3 nucleotides are TGTGCCAGCAGCTTACAGGGGGATGGCTACACCTTC. This encodes CASSLQGDGYTF.

This clonotype was detected only once. V usage is TRBV7-2 and J usage is TRBJ2-5, with D possibly TRBD1 on 6 matching bases. Germline CDR1 SGHTA, CDR2 FQGNSA. Trimming took 1 base from V and 1 from J, leaving 10 bases between them. This CDR3 contains 15 residues. The CDR3 DNA follows: TGTGCCAGCAGCTTAGTGGACAGATCCCAAGAGACCCAGTACTTC. It encodes CASSLVDRSQETQYF.

This clonotype came up a few times. V usage is TRBV25-1 and J usage is TRBJ1-2, with 9 bases identical to TRBD1. The CDR3 consists of 14 residues. Germline CDR1 reads MGHDK; CDR2 reads SYGVNS. V lost 6 bases and J lost 3; bases outside the gene matches: 5. CDR3 nucleotides: TGTGCCAGCAGAAGGGACAGGGTTGACTATGGCTACACCTTC. The encoded protein is CASRRDRVDYGYTF.

Note on this clonotype: At one boundary the junction diverges from the germline segment, which might be a read error. The chain joins TRBV11-1 to TRBJ2-7; no clear D. The CDR3 runs 14 residues. CDR1 and CDR2 (germline): SGHAT, FQDESV (reference sequence). Here the CDR3 reads CASSQGDSPYEQYF. CDR3 nucleotides: TGCGCCAGCAGCCAAGGAGACTCACCCTACGAGCAGTACTTC.

In this sample, this clonotype turned up once. The chain carries TRBV15 and TRBJ1-5, with 7 nucleotides matching TRBD1. The junction had 0 bases not matched to a gene; V was cut back by 4 bases and J by 6 bases. The CDR3 runs to 12 residues. The V gene's germline CDR1 is LNHNV and CDR2 YYDKDF (reference sequence). The CDR3 region is CATSNRGQPQHF. CDR3 DNA: TGTGCCACCAGCAACAGGGGTCAGCCCCAGCATTTT.

This clonotype was counted a few times. The rearrangement joins TRBV20-1 to TRBJ1-2; tentative D call: TRBD1 (5 bases). Between the trimmed V and J ends, which lost 5 bases and 8 bases, there was a span of 21 bases. CDR1 is DFQATT and CDR2 is SNEGSKA in the germline V gene (reference sequence). This CDR3 comprises 14 residues. The CDR3 bases are TGCAGTGCTCTGTCTCTGGGGGGAGTCGGGGGCTACACCTTC. Translating it yields CSALSLGGVGGYTF.

The CDR3 DNA sequence: TGTGCCAGCAGCGAGGACACCCATAGCAATCAGCCCCAGCATTTT. It translates to CASSEDTHSNQPQHF. This chain connects TRBV7-9 to TRBJ1-5; D possibly corresponds to TRBD1 (5 bases). The germline CDR1 and CDR2 sequences are SEHNR and FQNEAQ (reference sequence). This CDR3 spans 15 amino acids. With 5 bases removed from V and 0 bases from J, the gap between germline ends came to 11 bases.

The chain couples TRBV7-8 to TRBJ2-2; 12 positions match TRBD2. CDR1 and CDR2 (germline): SGHVS, FQNEAQ. The CDR3 is made up of 16 amino acids. J gave up 3 bases and V 4 bases, and 3 bases lay outside the gene matches. This chain's CDR3 is CASSYGLAGHTGELFF. The CDR3 nucleotides are TGTGCCAGCAGCTACGGACTAGCGGGACACACCGGGGAGCTGTTTTTT.

This clonotype came up once. This chain uses TRBV4-2 with TRBJ1-6, with TRBD1 matching 9 bases. The CDR3 totals 14 residues. Germline V gene lookup returns CDR1 LGHNA and CDR2 YNFKEQ. Trimming cost V 5 bases and J 10 bases; bases outside gene matches: 6. CDR3 in DNA: TGTGCCAGCAGCGACGGGACAGGGAGCTCACCCCTCCACTTT. This translates into CASSDGTGSSPLHF.

The sample holds many counts of this clonotype. The CDR3 protein is CASSSSGGANYGYTF. In DNA form, the CDR3 reads TGTGCCAGCAGCTCATCCGGGGGTGCTAACTATGGCTACACCTTC. The V and J genes are TRBV7-2 and TRBJ1-2, with D possibly being TRBD1 (5 bases). CDR3 length equals 15 residues. Trimming removed 4 bases at V and 0 bases at J, with 12 bases between. Germline V lookup: CDR1 SGHTA, CDR2 FQGNSA.

Concerning this clonotype: An end of the junction differs from the germline gene, which may be a read error. The chain carries TRBV7-2 and TRBJ1-5, with D possibly TRBD1 on 5 matching bases. The germline V gene encodes CDR1 SGHTA and CDR2 FQGNSA. CDR3 length: 14 amino acids. CDR3 DNA: TGCGCCAGCAACGACGGGGGTAGCAATCAGCCCCAGCATTTT. Its protein product is CASNDGGSNQPQHF.

This clonotype was detected ten times or more. The gene calls are TRBV2 and TRBJ1-4; D unresolved. The CDR3 covers 14 residues. V lost 6 bases and J 3 bases, leaving 11 bases between the germline ends. Per the germline V gene, CDR1 is SNHLY and CDR2 is FYNNEI. This chain's CDR3 is CASSRRKANEKLFF. The DNA for the CDR3 is TGTGCCAGCAGCAGGAGGAAGGCTAATGAAAAACTGTTTTTT.

In this sample, this clonotype turned up a few times. The chain links TRBV7-8 to TRBJ2-5; 7 nucleotides agree with TRBD1. J was trimmed by 2 bases and V by 6 bases; bases with no gene match: 9. This CDR3 has 15 residues. Per germline, CDR1 SGHVS and CDR2 FQNEAQ. CDR3 sequence (DNA): TGTGCCAGCAGTGAGTGGACAGGAACACAAGAGACCCAGTACTTC. The encoded protein is CASSEWTGTQETQYF.

About this clonotype: One end of the junction is discordant with germline, which a read error may explain. The chain combines TRBV19 with TRBJ2-5; the D is unclear. The CDR3 spans 12 residues. CDR1 LNHDA and CDR2 SQIVND come from the germline V gene (reference sequence). CDR3 protein: CASRGSQETLYF. In DNA form, the CDR3 reads TGTGCCAGTAGGGGCAGCCAAGAGACCCTGTACTTC.

The gene calls are TRBV24-1 and TRBJ1-1, with a tentative D call TRBD1 (6 bases). Germline lookup yields CDR1 KGHDR and CDR2 SFDVKD. The CDR3 contains 14 residues. The V end was cut by 4 bases, the J end by 6 bases, with 14 bases between. The CDR3 nucleotides are TGTGCCACCAGTGAGGGACATCGGGCCGCTGAAGCTTTCTTT. Its translation: CATSEGHRAAEAFF.

This chain links TRBV7-9 with TRBJ1-2; D is undetermined. Between the trimmed V and J ends, which lost 11 bases and 8 bases, there was a span of 21 bases. This CDR3 region has 13 residues. Germline CDR1 SEHNR, CDR2 FQNEAQ (reference sequence). The CDR3: CAWTVPGSAGYTF. As DNA, the CDR3 is TGTGCCTGGACCGTACCGGGGTCTGCCGGCTACACCTTC.

This clonotype was recorded a few times. The chain combines TRBV2 with TRBJ2-7; D perhaps matches TRBD2 (5 bases). Per the germline V gene, CDR1 is SNHLY and CDR2 is FYNNEI. The ends were cut back, 5 bases at V and 2 bases at J, with 13 bases in the middle. This CDR3 spans 14 amino acids. This CDR3 is CASSYVGNPYEQYF. The CDR3 coding sequence is TGTGCCAGCAGTTACGTCGGGAATCCCTACGAGCAGTACTTC.

With respect to this clonotype: Being one base from a much bigger clone, this may be a read error. The chain recombines TRBV7-8 with TRBJ2-5, with unresolved D. The CDR3 contains 13 residues. Germline V gene lookup returns CDR1 SGHVS and CDR2 FQNEAQ. In DNA form, the CDR3 reads TGTGCCAGCGGCTTAGTCACCCAAGAGACCCAGTACTTC. It translates to CASGLVTQETQYF. Filled out from reference TRBV7-8 and TRBJ2-5, the complete variable domain reads GAGVSQSPRYKVAKRGQDVALRCDPISGHVSLFWYQQALGQGPEFLTYFQNEAQLDKSGLPSDRFFAERPEGSVSTLKIQRTQQEDSAVYLCASGLVTQETQYFGPGTRLLVL.

The CDR3 nucleotides read TGTGCCAGTAGTATTTTAGGCGGGCAGGGTAAGGAAAAACTGTTTTTT. It translates to CASSILGGQGKEKLFF. The chain couples TRBV19 to TRBJ1-4; D perhaps matches TRBD1 (5 bases). This CDR3 region has 16 residues. The germline V and J ends were trimmed by 3 bases and 8 bases, with 19 bases remaining between them. CDR1 is LNHDA and CDR2 is SQIVND in the germline V gene (reference sequence).